The 27 T cell receptor beta chains given below trace back to one sample, sequenced in a study of cytomegalovirus exposure and HLA in healthy donors (dated by TCRdb to the late 2010s). The library was obtained by the immunoSEQ multiplex PCR assay. The multiplex PCR relied on a mix of 60 forward primers for TCR Vbeta segments and 13 reverse primers for TCR Jbeta segments. TCRdb's version of the immuneACCESS table is confined to in-frame rearrangements and falls short of the full clone set. An unresolved V gene accounts for under half of the shortfall where checked; the remainder is of unknown origin. The sample table lists 190,000 or so clones, 79% of them with a count of one. The ten biggest clones cover around 0.4% of the sample. The sequenced material came from PBMCs. The receptors were gathered from a male donor in good health and CMV-seropositive.

The V gene is TRBV9, the J gene TRBJ2-2, with 13 bases identical to TRBD2. Germline loops: CDR1 SGDLS, CDR2 YYNGEE. The ends lost 4 bases at V and 5 bases at J; junction bases unmatched: 14. The CDR3 consists of 19 residues. In DNA form, the CDR3 reads TGTGCCAGCAGCCCAGCCTTTGCGGGACTAGCGGGGACTACCGGGGAGCTGTTTTTT. It yields the protein CASSPAFAGLAGTTGELFF. The full variable domain, its missing parts supplied by reference TRBV9 and TRBJ2-2, is DSGVTQTPKHLITATGQRVTLRCSPRSGDLSVYWYQQSLDQGLQFLIQYYNGEERAKGNILERFSAQQFPDLHSELNLSSLELGDSALYFCASSPAFAGLAGTTGELFFGEGSRLTVL.

The chain couples TRBV11-3 to TRBJ2-3, with 7 bases fitting TRBD2. V gave up 5 bases and J gave up 3 bases; unmatched junction bases: 14. The CDR3 loop spans 17 amino acids. Germline assignment: CDR1 SGHNT and CDR2 YENEEA. The CDR3 sequence: CASSPPTPAGVTDTQYF. DNA of the CDR3: TGTGCCAGCAGCCCACCCACCCCTGCGGGGGTGACAGATACGCAGTATTTT.

V usage is TRBV5-1 and J usage is TRBJ1-2; D might be TRBD1 (5 bases). This CDR3 has 14 amino acids. Germline-derived CDR1 and CDR2 are SGHRS and YFSETQ. V lost 4 bases and J 0 bases, leaving 10 bases between the germline ends. Written as DNA, the CDR3 is TGCGCCAGCAGCATGGGACTGCCTAACTATGGCTACACCTTC. Amino acids: CASSMGLPNYGYTF. The variable domain in full, completed from reference TRBV5-1 and TRBJ1-2, reads KAGVTQTPRYLIKTRGQQVTLSCSPISGHRSVSWYQQTPGQGLQFLFEYFSETQRNKGNFPGRFSGRQFSNSRSEMNVSTLELGDSALYLCASSMGLPNYGYTFGSGTRLTVV.

This chain uses TRBV20-1 with TRBJ1-1, with D uncertain. Germline V lookup: CDR1 DFQATT, CDR2 SNEGSKA (reference sequence). The V end was cut by 3 bases, the J end by 5 bases, with 7 bases between. This CDR3 spans 11 amino acids. This CDR3 reads CSARAQTEAFF. The CDR3, as DNA: TGCAGTGCTAGGGCCCAGACTGAAGCTTTCTTT.

The V and J genes are TRBV9 and TRBJ1-5; TRBD1 agrees at 12 bases. Germline V gene lookup returns CDR1 SGDLS and CDR2 YYNGEE. This CDR3 comprises 16 residues. V lost 3 bases, J lost 9 bases, and 10 bases stayed unmatched. The chain's CDR3 is CASSAGTGGGSRPQHF. The CDR3 nucleotides are TGTGCCAGCAGCGCCGGGACAGGGGGCGGGTCGCGGCCCCAGCATTTT.

The chain recombines TRBV27 with TRBJ2-1, with 16 bases that match TRBD2. V shed 8 bases, J shed 6 bases, and the junction held 16 bases outside the gene matches. Germline CDR1 and CDR2: MNHEY and SMNVEV (reference sequence). The CDR3 covers 19 residues. The chain's CDR3 is CASGVTPGTSGGARNEQFF. CDR3 bases: TGTGCCAGCGGGGTCACACCCGGGACTAGCGGGGGGGCCCGCAATGAGCAGTTCTTC.

J is TRBJ1-2 and V is TRBV7-9; perhaps TRBD1 as D (6 bases). The CDR3 length is 15 residues. The V end was cut by 5 bases, the J end by 5 bases, with 18 bases between. Germline CDR1 reads SEHNR; CDR2 reads FQNEAQ (reference sequence). The CDR3 coding sequence is TGTGCCAGCAGCCCCGGACAGTTTGTCCGATATGGCTACACCTTC. Translating gives CASSPGQFVRYGYTF.

The CDR3 sequence is CASSEAEQTQYF. As DNA, the CDR3 is TGTGCCAGCTCTGAAGCTGAACAGACCCAGTACTTC. The V call is TRBV18, the J call TRBJ2-5, with D uncertain. The V end was cut by 6 bases, the J end by 6 bases, with 11 bases between. Germline loops: CDR1 KGHSH, CDR2 LQKENI. This CDR3 spans 12 amino acids. The full variable domain, with the rest looked up from reference TRBV18 and TRBJ2-5, is NAGVMQNPRHLVRRRGQEARLRCSPMKGHSHVYWYRQLPEEGLKFMVYLQKENIIDESGMPKERFSAEFPKEGPSILRIQQVVRGDSAAYFCASSEAEQTQYFGPGTRLLVL.

This rearrangement joins TRBV5-1 to TRBJ2-5, with 10 bases matching TRBD2. The CDR3 contains 14 residues. CDR1 and CDR2 from the germline V gene are SGHRS and YFSETQ. V shed 0 bases and J 4 bases; nucleotides not matched to a gene: 0. CDR3 nucleotide sequence: TGCGCCAGCAGCTTGGGGACTAGCGGAGAGACCCAGTACTTC. Translated: CASSLGTSGETQYF.

The V and J genes are TRBV11-3 and TRBJ2-3; 9 nucleotides align to TRBD1. The CDR3 runs 15 residues. Germline loops: CDR1 SGHNT, CDR2 YENEEA. The trim removed 1 base at V and 4 bases at J, leaving 3 bases unmatched. The DNA for the CDR3 is TGTGCCAGCAGCTTAGGGACAGGGGTTGCAGATACGCAGTATTTT. Its protein product is CASSLGTGVADTQYF. Full variable domain (missing parts from reference TRBV11-3 and TRBJ2-3): EAGVVQSPRYKIIEKKQPVAFWCNPISGHNTLYWYLQNLGQGPELLIRYENEEAVDDSQLPKDRFSAERLKGVDSTLKIQPAELGDSAVYLCASSLGTGVADTQYFGPGTRLTVL.

This clone was found a few times. The chain couples TRBV14 to TRBJ2-7; 8 nucleotides agree with TRBD2. In germline, CDR1 is SGHDN, CDR2 FVKESK. V gave up 4 bases and J gave up 6 bases; unmatched junction bases: 8. There are 14 residues in the CDR3. CDR3 loop: CASSLRTSFSEQYF. For the CDR3, the DNA is TGTGCCAGCAGCCTAAGGACTAGCTTCTCCGAGCAGTACTTC.

The V and J genes are TRBV5-5 and TRBJ1-4; D gene uncertain. V was shortened by 3 bases and J by 2 bases, with 14 bases between the two germline ends. CDR3 size: 16 residues. Germline V CDR1 and CDR2: SGHKS, YYEKEE (reference sequence). As DNA, the CDR3 is TGTGCCAGCAGCTGGTCTGTGGCGGGCACTAATGAAAAACTGTTTTTT. As protein: CASSWSVAGTNEKLFF.

The CDR3 protein is CASSSGQNNSPLHF. CDR3 coding DNA: TGTGCCAGCAGCTCCGGACAAAATAATTCACCCCTCCACTTT. The V and J genes are TRBV11-3 and TRBJ1-6; a possible D gene is TRBD1 (5 bases). Per germline, CDR1 SGHNT and CDR2 YENEEA. The length of the CDR3 is 14 residues. Trimming stripped 4 bases from V and 5 bases from J, with 9 bases between. Filled out from reference TRBV11-3 and TRBJ1-6, the complete variable domain reads EAGVVQSPRYKIIEKKQPVAFWCNPISGHNTLYWYLQNLGQGPELLIRYENEEAVDDSQLPKDRFSAERLKGVDSTLKIQPAELGDSAVYLCASSSGQNNSPLHFGNGTRLTVT.

This clone was observed a few times. The chain carries TRBV10-2 and TRBJ1-6, with 10 bases that match TRBD1. CDR3 length equals 16 residues. CDR1 and CDR2 (germline): WSHSY, SAAADI. Losses at the gene ends were 4 bases for V and 4 bases for J; bases not matched to a gene: 4. The CDR3 region has the DNA TGCGCCAGCAGTGGCCGGGACAGGGGTTATAATTCACCCCTCCACTTT. Amino acids: CASSGRDRGYNSPLHF.

The chain joins TRBV28 to TRBJ2-6, with D possibly being TRBD1 (5 bases). CDR3 length equals 17 residues. CDR1 MDHEN and CDR2 SYDVKM come from the germline V gene. Trimming cost V 2 bases and J 1 base, with 12 bases left between them. The CDR3: CASSLAGAGSGANVLTF. The CDR3 DNA reads TGTGCCAGCAGTTTAGCTGGGGCAGGATCTGGGGCCAACGTCCTGACTTTC.

This chain joins TRBV28 and TRBJ1-4, with TRBD1 as a possible D gene (5 bases). V dropped 11 bases and J dropped 4 bases, with 17 bases sitting between them. This CDR3 comprises 14 residues. Germline V gene sequence: CDR1 MDHEN, CDR2 SYDVKM. As DNA, the CDR3 is TGTGCCGGGCGACCAGGGCCGGGTAATGAAAAACTGTTTTTT. Translation: CAGRPGPGNEKLFF.

J is TRBJ2-7 and V is TRBV7-2; tentative D call: TRBD2 (6 bases). V dropped 3 bases and J dropped 0 bases, with 9 bases sitting between them. This CDR3 has 14 residues. The V gene's germline CDR1 is SGHTA and CDR2 FQGNSA. The DNA of the CDR3 is TGTGCCAGCAGCTTTAGCGGCAGCTCCTACGAGCAGTACTTC. Amino acid sequence: CASSFSGSSYEQYF. Combining the CDR3 with reference TRBV7-2 and TRBJ2-7 gives the whole variable domain GAGVSQSPSNKVTEKGKDVELRCDPISGHTALYWYRQSLGQGLEFLIYFQGNSAPDKSGLPSDRFSAERTGGSVSTLTIQRTQQEDSAVYLCASSFSGSSYEQYFGPGTRLTVT.

The chain links TRBV5-1 to TRBJ2-2; D is unclear. Germline V gene sequence: CDR1 SGHRS, CDR2 YFSETQ. V dropped 1 base and J dropped 1 base, with 11 bases sitting between them. The CDR3 totals 16 residues. Written as DNA, the CDR3 is TGCGCCAGCAGCTTGTACGCAGGCGAGAACACCGGGGAGCTGTTTTTT. Protein product: CASSLYAGENTGELFF.

The V gene is TRBV30, the J gene TRBJ1-4; 7 bases are shared with TRBD1. J was trimmed by 8 bases and V by 0 bases; bases with no gene match: 9. The CDR3 loop spans 15 amino acids. Germline values: CDR1 GTSNPN, CDR2 SVGIG (reference sequence). The CDR3 nucleotides read TGTGCCTGGAGTGTATCGACAGGGCGAGGGGAAAAACTGTTTTTT. Translated, it gives CAWSVSTGRGEKLFF.

V is TRBV10-3 and J is TRBJ1-1; D possibly corresponds to TRBD1 (5 bases). The CDR3 totals 15 residues. The V end lost 6 bases, the J end lost 0 bases, and 14 bases lay between the germline ends. CDR1 ENHRY and CDR2 SYGVKD come from the germline V gene. CDR3: CAISQGEPMNTEAFF. In DNA form, the CDR3 reads TGTGCCATCAGCCAGGGCGAACCGATGAACACTGAAGCTTTCTTT.

The V gene is TRBV5-6, the J gene TRBJ1-6; TRBD1 matches at 7 bases. Germline V gives CDR1 SGHDT, CDR2 YYEEEE. CDR3 size: 16 residues. V lost 0 bases and J lost 3; bases outside the gene matches: 3. The chain's CDR3 is CASSLGQGGYNSPLHF. CDR3 in DNA: TGTGCCAGCAGCTTGGGACAGGGTGGCTATAATTCACCCCTCCACTTT.

The CDR3 sequence is CASSVAAGSGEKLFF. CDR3 coding DNA: TGTGCCAGCAGCGTAGCTGCGGGGTCGGGTGAAAAACTGTTTTTT. V usage is TRBV9 and J usage is TRBJ1-4, with D hard to call. The V end lost 0 bases, the J end lost 7 bases, and 13 bases lay between the germline ends. Looked up from germline, CDR1 is SGDLS and CDR2 is YYNGEE. The CDR3 consists of 15 residues.

J is TRBJ1-1 and V is TRBV7-2; 7 nucleotides match TRBD1. The germline V gene has CDR1 SGHTA and CDR2 FQGNSA. The J segment lost 2 bases and the V segment lost 6 bases, leaving 3 bases of the junction unmatched. The CDR3 is made up of 13 amino acids. The CDR3 is CASRDRVNTEAFF. The CDR3 nucleotides read TGTGCCAGCAGAGACAGGGTAAACACTGAAGCTTTCTTT.

The V and J genes are TRBV6-5 and TRBJ2-7; weak D call: TRBD2 (5 bases). V lost 6 bases, J lost 3 bases, and 6 bases lay in between. Germline assignment: CDR1 MNHEY and CDR2 SVGAGI. This CDR3 is built from 11 residues. CDR3 sequence: CASSRDYEQYF. CDR3 coding DNA: TGTGCCAGCAGCCGGGACTACGAGCAGTACTTC.

The rearrangement uses TRBV4-1 and TRBJ2-7; 7 bases line up with TRBD2. Germline V gene sequence: CDR1 MGHRA, CDR2 YSYEKL. Trimming at V came to 2 bases and at J to 3 bases, leaving 7 bases not matched to a gene. The CDR3 covers 15 residues. CDR3 in amino acids: CASSQPTRGDYEQYF. CDR3 DNA: TGCGCCAGCAGCCAACCTACTCGGGGGGACTACGAGCAGTACTTC.

V gene TRBV14 combines with J gene TRBJ2-7; D gene uncertain. The CDR3 is made up of 12 amino acids. V was trimmed by 0 bases and J by 4 bases, leaving 4 bases between them. Germline assignment: CDR1 SGHDN and CDR2 FVKESK. The CDR3 DNA is TGTGCCAGCAGCCAAGAGACATACGAGCAGTACTTC. Amino acids: CASSQETYEQYF. Full variable domain (outside the CDR3, taken from reference TRBV14 and TRBJ2-7): EAGVTQFPSHSVIEKGQTVTLRCDPISGHDNLYWYRRVMGKEIKFLLHFVKESKQDESGMPNNRFLAERTGGTYSTLKVQPAELEDSGVYFCASSQETYEQYFGPGTRLTVT.

The V and J genes are TRBV11-3 and TRBJ1-1; D unresolved. Trimming pared 3 bases from V and 0 bases from J, leaving 5 bases between. The V gene's germline CDR1 is SGHNT and CDR2 YENEEA. The CDR3 contains 13 residues. This CDR3 is CASSFDMNTEAFF. CDR3 coding DNA: TGTGCCAGCAGCTTCGACATGAACACTGAAGCTTTCTTT. Supplemented by reference TRBV11-3 and TRBJ1-1, the full variable domain reads EAGVVQSPRYKIIEKKQPVAFWCNPISGHNTLYWYLQNLGQGPELLIRYENEEAVDDSQLPKDRFSAERLKGVDSTLKIQPAELGDSAVYLCASSFDMNTEAFFGQGTRLTVV.